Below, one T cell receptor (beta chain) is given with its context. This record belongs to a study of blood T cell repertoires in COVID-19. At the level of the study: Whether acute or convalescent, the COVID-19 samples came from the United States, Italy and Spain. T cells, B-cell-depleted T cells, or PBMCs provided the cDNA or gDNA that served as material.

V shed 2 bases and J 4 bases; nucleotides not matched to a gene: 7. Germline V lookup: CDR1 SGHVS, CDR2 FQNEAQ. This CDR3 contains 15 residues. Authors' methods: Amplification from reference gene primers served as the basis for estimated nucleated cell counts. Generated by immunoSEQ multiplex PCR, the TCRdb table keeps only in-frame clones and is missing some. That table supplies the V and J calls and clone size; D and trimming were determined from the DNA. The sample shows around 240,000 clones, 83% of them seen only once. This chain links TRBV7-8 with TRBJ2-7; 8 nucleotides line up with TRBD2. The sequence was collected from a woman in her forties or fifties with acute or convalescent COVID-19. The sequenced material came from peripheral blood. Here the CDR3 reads CASSLSYSGTYEQYF. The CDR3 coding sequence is TGTGCCAGCAGCTTATCCTATAGCGGGACTTACGAGCAGTACTTC.